The rows below give T cell receptor beta chains drawn from one sample of a study of beta chain features in type 1 diabetes. This table comes from immunoSEQ multiplex PCR, and its TCRdb copy is limited to in-frame clones, with some not included. In the table there are 300,000 or so clones, 6.5% to 10% of which are singletons. The specimen sequenced was central memory CD4+ T cells from blood. The receptor set was obtained from a woman aged 18-29 years in good health. Each CDR3 is given with its conserved first and last residue. D genes are given only for firm matches. Clone size is given for some rows only: seen once, a few or many times, or a class if the clone is expanded.

J	size	D	V	DNA	CDR3
TRBJ1-2	few	NA	TRBV11-2	TGTGCCAGCAGTCGGGCGCCTAACTATGGCTACACCTTC	CASSRAPNYGYTF
TRBJ2-1	NA	TRBD2	TRBV5-6	TGTGCCAGCAGCTTGAGCGGGAGCTTGAATGAGCAGTTCTTC	CASSLSGSLNEQFF
TRBJ2-7	once	TRBD2	TRBV4-1	TGCGCCAGCAGCCAGACTAGCGGGAGGGCATCCTACGAGCAGTACTTC	CASSQTSGRASYEQYF
TRBJ2-1	NA	NA	TRBV2	TGTGCCAGCGGGATACACAATGAGCAGTTCTTC	CASGIHNEQFF
TRBJ2-7	NA	NA	TRBV7-2	TGTGCCAGCAGCTCTCAGCGCGAGCAGTACTTC	CASSSQREQYF
TRBJ2-5	NA	TRBD2	TRBV5-8	TGTGCCAGCAGCCCTGGGACTAGCGGAGTACAAGAGACCCAGTACTTC	CASSPGTSGVQETQYF
TRBJ1-2	NA	TRBD1	TRBV5-1	TGCGCCAGCAGCCCCGGACAGGGCGTCTATGGCTACACCTTC	CASSPGQGVYGYTF
TRBJ2-2	NA	TRBD1	TRBV2	TGTGCCAGCAGATACAGGGGTGGCGGGGAGCTGTTTTTT	CASRYRGGGELFF
TRBJ2-4	few	TRBD2	TRBV7-3	TGTGCCAGCAGCTTAAGGCGGGAGGGCGCCCAAAACATTCAGTACTTC	CASSLRREGAQNIQYF
TRBJ2-1	few	NA	TRBV29-1	TGCAGCGTTGTCCAAAACGAGCAGTTCTTC	CSVVQNEQFF
TRBJ2-7	NA	TRBD1	TRBV7-9	TGTGCCAGCAGCTTAGGACAGGGCCTCTACGAGCAGTACTTC	CASSLGQGLYEQYF
TRBJ2-6	NA	NA	TRBV11-1	TGTGCCAGCAGCCGACAGGAAGCTGGGGCCAACGTCCTGACTTTC	CASSRQEAGANVLTF
TRBJ1-2	NA	NA	TRBV4-2	TGTGCCAGCAGCCAAGGGGCGGGGTATGGCTACACCTTC	CASSQGAGYGYTF
TRBJ2-7	NA	NA	TRBV6-6	TGTGCCAGCATTGACGGGGGTGGCTCCTACGAGCAGTACTTC	CASIDGGGSYEQYF
TRBJ2-3	few	NA	TRBV7-8	TGTGCCAGCAGCTTAGCGGGTACTAGCCCCAGCACAGATACGCAGTATTTT	CASSLAGTSPSTDTQYF
TRBJ2-1	few	TRBD2	TRBV7-2	TGTGCCAGCAGCGGGCGGACTAGCGGAACTAACAATGAGCAGTTCTTC	CASSGRTSGTNNEQFF
TRBJ1-1	NA	NA	TRBV4-3	TGCGCCAGCAGCCAAGATCGCGGGAACACTGAAGCTTTCTTT	CASSQDRGNTEAFF
TRBJ2-2	once	TRBD1	TRBV5-1	TGCGCCAGCAGCTTGACGGACAGGTTCACCGGGGAGCTGTTTTTT	CASSLTDRFTGELFF
TRBJ1-2	few	NA	TRBV7-9	TGTGCCAGCAGCTTACTGCGGGGCTATGGCTACACCTTC	CASSLLRGYGYTF
TRBJ2-2	few	NA	TRBV10-3	TGTGCCATCAGTGAGTCTGCGACTTTGACCGGGGAGCTGTTTTTT	CAISESATLTGELFF
TRBJ1-2	few	NA	TRBV2	TGTGCCAGCAGTCAAGGAGGGGACTACACCTTC	CASSQGGDYTF
TRBJ2-7	NA	NA	TRBV7-2	TGTGCCAGCAGCCTGGCTGGGCCTGGGTACGAGCAGTACTTC	CASSLAGPGYEQYF
TRBJ2-2	few	NA	TRBV5-4	TGTGCCAGCAGCCGGGGTCGTGGAGGCGTGGGCGGGGAGCTGTTTTTT	CASSRGRGGVGGELFF
TRBJ2-1	NA	NA	TRBV10-3	TGTGCCAGCAGTTACTCGATCCAGTCTGTCGACAATGAGCAGTTCTTC	CASSYSIQSVDNEQFF
TRBJ1-4	NA	TRBD1	TRBV7-9	TGTGCCAGCAGCCCCGCGGCGGGACAGGGTATGAGGAATGAAAAACTGTTTTTT	CASSPAAGQGMRNEKLFF
TRBJ1-1	few	TRBD1	TRBV15	TGTGCCACCAGCAGAGTGGGGACAGACACTGAAGCTTTCTTT	CATSRVGTDTEAFF
TRBJ2-6	few	TRBD1	TRBV11-2	TGTGCCAGCAGCTCGGGACAGATCGACTCTGGGGCCAACGTCCTGACTTTC	CASSSGQIDSGANVLTF
TRBJ1-2	many	NA	TRBV10-3	TGTGCCATCAGTGAGTCTGCCAGGGGCGACTATGGCTACACCTTC	CAISESARGDYGYTF
TRBJ2-1	once	NA	TRBV7-2	TGTGCCAGCAGCTTAATGGTAATGTCTAGCATAGAGCAGTTCTTC	CASSLMVMSSIEQFF
TRBJ1-5	few	NA	TRBV10-3	TGTGCCATCAGTGAGGACAGTTATCAGCCCCAGCATTTT	CAISEDSYQPQHF
TRBJ1-5	few	TRBD1	TRBV7-9	TGTGCCAGCAGCTTGACAGGGAGAGATCAGCCCCAGCATTTT	CASSLTGRDQPQHF
TRBJ2-1	few	TRBD2	TRBV28	TGTGCCAGCAGTCCCCCGCTAGCGGGAGCTCGGTACAATGAGCAGTTCTTC	CASSPPLAGARYNEQFF
TRBJ1-2	few	TRBD1	TRBV28	TGTGCCAGCAGTTTGCCGGGACAGGGTATTTGGAATGGCTACACCTTC	CASSLPGQGIWNGYTF
TRBJ1-5	NA	TRBD1	TRBV7-6	TGTGCCAGCAGCCCAGGACAGGCCTATAGCAATCAGCCCCAGCATTTT	CASSPGQAYSNQPQHF
TRBJ2-7	few	TRBD1	TRBV6-6	TGTGCCAGCAGTTACTCGAAGGGGGCATGGCAGTACTTC	CASSYSKGAWQYF
TRBJ2-1	NA	TRBD1	TRBV7-2	TGTGCCAGCAGCTTACACAGACAGGGAATGGGCAATGAGCAGTTCTTC	CASSLHRQGMGNEQFF
TRBJ2-3	few	TRBD2	TRBV6-5	TGTGCCAGCACCCTAGCGGGAGGGCCAACAGATACGCAGTATTTT	CASTLAGGPTDTQYF
TRBJ1-2	few	NA	TRBV5-1	TGCGCCAGCAGCCAAAACAGGGAGGGGAGCTATGGCTACACCTTC	CASSQNREGSYGYTF
TRBJ1-1	NA	NA	TRBV25-1	TGTGCCAGCAGCGCAACAGGTAACACTGAAGCTTTCTTT	CASSATGNTEAFF
TRBJ1-3	few	TRBD1	TRBV4-3	TGCGCCAGCAGCCAAGGGTACAGGGGACTCCCCGCACCCTCTGGAAACACCATATATTTT	CASSQGYRGLPAPSGNTIYF
TRBJ2-5	NA	NA	TRBV5-6	TGTGCCAGCAGCTTGATAGATCAAGAGACCCAGTACTTC	CASSLIDQETQYF
TRBJ1-5	NA	NA	TRBV5-6	TGTGCCAGCAGCTTGGCCCCGGATCAGCCCCAGCATTTT	CASSLAPDQPQHF
TRBJ1-5	NA	NA	TRBV7-2	TGTGCCAGCAGCTTTTGGGAGAATCAGCCCCAGCATTTT	CASSFWENQPQHF
TRBJ1-1	NA	TRBD1	TRBV9	TGTGCCAGCAGCGTCGGGACAGCGAACACTGAAGCTTTCTTT	CASSVGTANTEAFF
TRBJ2-5	few	NA	TRBV4-1	TGCGCCAGCAGCCAAGATCTCCTTCGTGTCGAGACCCAGTACTTC	CASSQDLLRVETQYF
TRBJ2-7	few	TRBD1	TRBV7-2	TGTGCCAGCAGCACCCGACAGGGGGCTGACGAGCAGTACTTC	CASSTRQGADEQYF
TRBJ2-3	NA	TRBD1	TRBV5-4	TGTGCCAGCAGTTATTGGACAGGTATTAGCACAGATACGCAGTATTTT	CASSYWTGISTDTQYF
TRBJ2-2	few	NA	TRBV2	TGTGCCAGCAGCCAGCGTAACCTAGGGAGAGGGGAGCTGTTTTTT	CASSQRNLGRGELFF
TRBJ1-5	NA	TRBD1	TRBV28	TGTGCCAGCAGCTCCGGGACAGGGGGCTTCAGTCAGCCCCAGCATTTT	CASSSGTGGFSQPQHF
TRBJ2-7	NA	TRBD2	TRBV7-2	TGTGCCAGCAGCTCGCCTAGCGGTAGCTCCTACGAGCAGTACTTC	CASSSPSGSSYEQYF
TRBJ2-7	few	TRBD2	TRBV5-6	TGTGCCAGCACCTTTGTAGGGACTAGCGGGTCTGAGGAGCAGTACTTC	CASTFVGTSGSEEQYF
TRBJ2-6	NA	TRBD2	TRBV4-2	TGTGCCAGCAGCCAAGATCGTTTGGTAGCGGGAGGTTCTGGGGCCAACGTCCTGACTTTC	CASSQDRLVAGGSGANVLTF
TRBJ1-2	NA	NA	TRBV5-1	TGCGCCAGCAGCCTTAAGGGTGACTACGGCTACACCTTC	CASSLKGDYGYTF